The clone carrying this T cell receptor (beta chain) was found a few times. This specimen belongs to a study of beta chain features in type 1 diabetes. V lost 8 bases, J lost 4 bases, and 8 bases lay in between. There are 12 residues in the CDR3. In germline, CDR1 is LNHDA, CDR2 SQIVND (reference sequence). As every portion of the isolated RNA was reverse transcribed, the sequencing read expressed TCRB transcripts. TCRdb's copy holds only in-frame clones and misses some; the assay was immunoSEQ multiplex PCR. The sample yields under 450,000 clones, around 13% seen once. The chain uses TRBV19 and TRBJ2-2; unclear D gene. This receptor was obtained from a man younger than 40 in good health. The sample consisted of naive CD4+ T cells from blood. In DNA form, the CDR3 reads TGTGCCAGTTGTGACATCACCGGGGAGCTGTTTTTT. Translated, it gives CASCDITGELFF. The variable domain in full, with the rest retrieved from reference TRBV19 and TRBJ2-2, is DGGITQSPKYLFRKEGQNVTLSCEQNLNHDAMYWYRQDPGQGLRLIYYSQIVNDFQKGDIAEGYSVSREKKESFPLTVTSAQKNPTAFYLCASCDITGELFFGEGSRLTVL.